The 12 T cell receptor beta chains reported below all come from one sample, sequenced in a study of Graves' ophthalmopathy and Graves' hyperthyroidism. RNA transcripts yielded amplified TCR beta CDR3 regions. RT-PCR was first run with HTBI primers, then multiplex PCR in a second round. A single record per CDR3 protein comes from TCRdb applying MiXCR to the multiplex PCR reads. The sample includes around 1.1 million distinct CDR3 sequences, about 38% seen only once; the top ten take roughly 10%. Sequencing was done on a sample of peripheral blood or thyroid tissue (not recorded which). The source is an adult man with Graves' hyperthyroidism.

This clonotype was observed many times. DNA for the CDR3: TGTGCCAGCAGCGCGTCCTCAGGGTCCTACGAGCAGTACTTC. Its protein product is CASSASSGSYEQYF. The chain combines TRBV9 with TRBJ2-7, with D possibly matching TRBD1 (5 bases). V was shortened by 3 bases and J by 1 base, with 11 bases between the two germline ends. In germline, CDR1 is SGDLS, CDR2 YYNGEE. The CDR3 is made up of 14 amino acids.

This clonotype has a handful of counts. The chain carries TRBV4-1 and TRBJ2-7; D not certain. The V and J ends lost 1 base and 0 bases respectively, with 10 bases between them. The CDR3 totals 15 residues. In germline, CDR1 is MGHRA, CDR2 YSYEKL. CDR3 sequence: CASSQVSVLSYEQYF. As DNA, the CDR3 is TGCGCCAGCAGCCAAGTATCGGTCCTCTCCTACGAGCAGTACTTC.

The genes are TRBV6-2 or TRBV6-3 and TRBJ2-7, with a weak D call TRBD1 (6 bases). This CDR3 spans 13 amino acids. Germline loops: CDR1 MNHEY, CDR2 SVGEGT. The V gene lost 6 bases and the J gene lost 5 bases, with 14 bases spanning the gap. CDR3 bases: TGTGCCAGCAGGCAAACAGGGAATCACGAGCAGTACTTC. It encodes CASRQTGNHEQYF.

This clonotype was seen ten or more times. The chain is built from TRBV7-2 and TRBJ1-1; TRBD1 might be the D (5 bases). In germline, CDR1 is SGHTA, CDR2 FQGNSA. Trimming took off 6 bases at V and 1 base at J, with 12 bases between the two ends. This CDR3 contains 14 residues. This chain's CDR3 is CASSQQARNTEAFF. DNA for the CDR3: TGTGCCAGCAGTCAACAGGCGCGGAACACTGAAGCTTTCTTT.

Remarks on this clonotype: The junction departs from germline at one end; a sequencing error may be responsible. This sequence joins TRBV7-9 and TRBJ2-6; D possibly uses TRBD1 or TRBD2 (6 bases each). Germline-derived CDR1 and CDR2 are SEHNR and FQNEAQ (reference sequence). The CDR3 is 15 amino acids. The CDR3 loop is CASVNRGAAANTEAF. As DNA, the CDR3 is TGTGCCAGCGTCAATAGGGGGGCCGCAGCGAACACTGAAGCTTTC.

This clonotype was picked up a small number of times. The V gene is TRBV5-5, the J gene TRBJ1-1; D remains ambiguous. Trimming shortened V by 0 bases and J by 1 base, and 10 bases separated the two germline ends. Germline CDR1 and CDR2: SGHKS and YYEKEE (reference sequence). The CDR3 contains 15 residues. The CDR3 region has the DNA TGTGCCAGCAGCTTGGGTCCGTCAGCGAACACTGAAGCTTTCTTT. Translating it yields CASSLGPSANTEAFF.

The chain joins TRBV4-3 to TRBJ1-4, with TRBD1 identical over 7 bases. CDR3 size: 13 residues. Per germline, CDR1 LGHNA and CDR2 YSLEER. The V gene end was trimmed by 4 bases and the J gene end by 12 bases; junction bases not matched to a gene: 8. The CDR3: CASSRAGTAELFF. CDR3 sequence (DNA): TGCGCCAGCAGCCGTGCCGGGACAGCCGAACTGTTTTTT.

The sample holds many counts of this clonotype. The chain links TRBV5-6 to TRBJ1-6; tentatively, D is TRBD1 (5 bases). The CDR3 sequence is 13 residues long. Germline V gives CDR1 SGHDT, CDR2 YYEEEE. Deletions cut 2 bases from V and 10 bases from J, with 10 bases between. The CDR3 DNA reads as TGTGCCAGCAGCTTACGGGGACGATCACCCCTCCACTTT. This codes for CASSLRGRSPLHF.

This clonotype was observed at least ten times. The V gene is TRBV7-9, the J gene TRBJ1-6; D gene ambiguous. CDR1 SEHNR and CDR2 FQNEAQ come from the germline V gene (reference sequence). Trimming took 4 bases from V and 4 from J, leaving 17 bases between them. The length of the CDR3 is 17 residues. This CDR3 reads CASSSPPGRPYNSPLHF. In DNA form, the CDR3 reads TGTGCCAGCAGCTCCCCTCCGGGCCGGCCTTATAATTCACCCCTCCACTTT. The entire variable domain, with the rest obtained from reference TRBV7-9 and TRBJ1-6, is as follows: DTGVSQNPRHKITKRGQNVTFRCDPISEHNRLYWYRQTLGQGPEFLTYFQNEAQLEKSRLLSDRFSAERPKGSFSTLEIQRTEQGDSAMYLCASSSPPGRPYNSPLHFGNGTRLTVT.

To note about this clonotype: This may arise from a read error, as a much more abundant clone is one base away. The J gene is TRBJ1-5, the V gene TRBV20-1; D gene uncertain. This CDR3 is built from 13 residues. CDR1 and CDR2 (germline): DFQATT, SNEGSKA (reference sequence). The CDR3 DNA reads TGCGGTGCAGAGACGACACCGTACCAGCCCCAGCATTTT. Protein: CGAETTPYQPQHF.

This clonotype was observed many times. This sequence joins TRBV9 and TRBJ1-4, with D possibly matching TRBD1 (5 bases). Germline assignment: CDR1 SGDLS and CDR2 YYNGEE. CDR3 size: 14 residues. V was cut by 4 bases and J by 7 bases, with 14 bases left in between. The CDR3 DNA sequence: TGTGCCAGCAGCAGAGCAGGGTTGGGTGAAAAACTGTTTTTT. Protein sequence: CASSRAGLGEKLFF.

In the case of this clonotype: A single base separates this from a much larger clone, so it may be a read error. The chain has TRBV25-1 and TRBJ2-7; 8 bases align to TRBD1. This CDR3 contains 14 residues. Germline V gene lookup returns CDR1 MGHDK and CDR2 SYGVNS. CDR3 residues: CASSPRTGFYERYF. The CDR3 DNA reads as TGTGCCAGCAGTCCTCGGACAGGGTTTTACGAGCGGTACTTC.